This T cell receptor beta chain was profiled in a study of vaccination and CD4 T cells after COVID-19 (dated by TCRdb to between 2021 and 2022). Background on the whole study: SARS-CoV-2 positivity had been established in the convalescent patients by nasal swab PCR, and mild disease was recorded in several of these patients and severe disease in one. In the convalescent cohort there were six males and four females, among whom were two Hispanic individuals, seven Caucasians, two Asians and one multiracial person. Two doses of either the Pfizer-BioNTech BNT162b2 vaccine (n=8) or the Moderna mRNA-1273 vaccine (n=2) were administered to participants. Post-COVID blood samples were collected from convalescent patients a median of around 100 days after diagnosis, with a range of about 30 to 170 days. The time from the second vaccine dose to post-vaccine blood sampling had a median of 72 days and ranged from about 12 to 241 days. In 10 COVID-19 convalescent patients and several infection-naive healthy vaccine recipients, the spike-specific CD4+ TCR repertoire before mRNA vaccination was compared with the repertoire after mRNA vaccination.

Libraries were prepared through PCR. Sequencing used an Illumina iSeq 100. Concerning the study's data processing: Non-productive sequences were removed, and CDR3s not starting with C, not ending with F or W, or shorter than 7 amino acids were discarded. CDR3 homology was assessed with Levenshtein distances (stringdist) and unrooted phylogenetic trees (ape) in R version 3.6.1. TCRdb ran its own pipeline on the public reads, namely fastp trimming at Q25 and MiXCR clone calling, and kept in-frame beta chains. A single entry per CDR3 protein holds the most common genes and DNA from its merged rows. The V and J calls were not made by the authors but by TCRdb's processing. Recorded for this sample are approximately 17,000 distinct CDR3 sequences; approximately 60% of them occurred a single time. The ten largest account for more than 0.95% of the sample. In its sample, this clonotype was seen once. What antigen it recognizes has not been identified. There are no base qualities to consult, and no much larger clone falls within one base. One read provides weak support.

The paper's findings and limits, for the study overall: In convalescent patients, nearly all vaccine-specific clones (304 of 307) were found to be mono-reactive for SARS-CoV-2 spike rather than cross-reactive with common cold coronaviruses. In convalescent patients, a median roughly 88% of post-vaccine SARS-CoV-2-reactive clones were detected only after vaccination, suggesting vaccine-specific priming. Relatively few convalescent patients were included in the study, and early timepoints after natural infection were not analyzed. An increase in the median number of SARS-CoV-2-reactive clonotypes from approximately 20 after infection to roughly 39 after vaccination was observed, but the change was not found to be significant.

Positive SARS-CoV-2 PCR tests in the convalescent patients dated from March to December 2020, before Alpha, Beta and Delta variants emerged in the United States. Ficoll-Paque Plus gradient centrifugation was used to isolate PBMCs from whole blood, and the isolated PBMCs were then either used fresh or cryopreserved at -140C. This TCR was recovered from a human donor who had recovered from COVID-19. Here the sequenced sample was CD4+ T cells from blood, taken after SARS-CoV-2 vaccination.

The CDR3 is CASSPLRGGNQPQHF. In nucleotides, the sequence is TGTGCCAGCAGTCCCCTCCGAGGGGGCAATCAGCCCCAGCATTTT. The chain joins TRBV28 to TRBJ1-5; perhaps TRBD1 is the D gene, with 5 bases matching. Per the germline V gene, MDHEN is the CDR1 and SYDVKM is the CDR2. The CDR3 has 15 amino acids, counting the end cysteine and phenylalanine. Only the CDR3 part of the read is kept: 45 bases, read in frame from the first base. Trimming at the junction amounts to 5 bases on V and 2 bases on J, and the germline ends lie 13 bases apart.